This TCR beta chain was documented in a study of cytomegalovirus exposure and HLA in healthy donors. Researchers ran the PCR with 60 Vbeta and 13 Jbeta primers. Method: immunoSEQ multiplex PCR; TCRdb's copy keeps in-frame clones and lacks some. This table has tens of thousands of clones, 67% appearing once. Study-wide points: Compared with the roughly 700-donor mean, an Asian-associated ancestry cluster reportedly had fewer N-insertions, according to a later analysis. Some V segments, including TRBV6-2 and TRBV6-3, were excluded as indistinguishable. Segments of the TCR beta V type were, in most cases, productive about 90% or about 30% of the time in an earlier analysis. What TCR beta sequences reportedly achieved was accurate prediction of HLA-A and HLA-B alleles in most subjects.

On this clone: No antigen is known for it.

Per the germline V gene, CDR1 is LNHDA and CDR2 is SQIVND (reference sequence). V gave up 5 bases and J gave up 3 bases, with 13 bases separating them. The CDR3 length is 14 residues. The chain uses TRBV19 and TRBJ1-1; no clear D gene. The sequence derives from a woman aged 45-60 years in good health and CMV-seropositive. The sequenced sample consisted of PBMCs. Here the CDR3 DNA reads TGTGCCAGTAGTCCCGGGGAGGCATACACTGAAGCTTTCTTT. It translates to CASSPGEAYTEAFF.